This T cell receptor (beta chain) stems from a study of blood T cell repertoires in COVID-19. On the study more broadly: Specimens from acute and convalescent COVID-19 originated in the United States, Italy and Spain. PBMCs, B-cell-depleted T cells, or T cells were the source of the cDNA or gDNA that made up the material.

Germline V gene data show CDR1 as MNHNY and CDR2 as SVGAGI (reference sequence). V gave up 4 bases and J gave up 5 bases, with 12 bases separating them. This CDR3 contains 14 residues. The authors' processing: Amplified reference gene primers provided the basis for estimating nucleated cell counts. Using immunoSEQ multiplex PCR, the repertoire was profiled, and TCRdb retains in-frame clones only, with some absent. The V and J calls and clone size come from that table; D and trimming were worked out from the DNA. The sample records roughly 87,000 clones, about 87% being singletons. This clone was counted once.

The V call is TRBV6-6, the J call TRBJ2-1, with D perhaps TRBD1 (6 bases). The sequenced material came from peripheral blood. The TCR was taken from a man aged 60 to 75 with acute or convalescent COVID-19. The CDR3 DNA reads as TGTGCCAGCAGTTCTACGACAGGAGACAATGAGCAGTTCTTC. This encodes CASSSTTGDNEQFF.